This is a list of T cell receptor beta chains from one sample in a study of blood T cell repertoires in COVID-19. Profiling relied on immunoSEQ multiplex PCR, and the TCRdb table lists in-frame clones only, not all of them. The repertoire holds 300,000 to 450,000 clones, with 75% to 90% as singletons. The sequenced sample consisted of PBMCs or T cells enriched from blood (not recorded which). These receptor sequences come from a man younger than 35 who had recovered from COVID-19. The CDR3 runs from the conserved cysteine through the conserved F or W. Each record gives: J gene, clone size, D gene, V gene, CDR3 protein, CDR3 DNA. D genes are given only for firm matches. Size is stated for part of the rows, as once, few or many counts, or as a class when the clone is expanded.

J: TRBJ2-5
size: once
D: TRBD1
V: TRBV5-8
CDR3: CASNTRQGGETQYF
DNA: TGTGCCAGCAACACAAGACAGGGCGGAGAGACCCAGTACTTC

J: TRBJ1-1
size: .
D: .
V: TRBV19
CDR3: CASSGRNEAFF
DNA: TGTGCCAGTAGTGGGAGAAATGAAGCTTTCTTT

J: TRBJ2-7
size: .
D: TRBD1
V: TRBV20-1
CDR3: CSASVPGQDYEQYF
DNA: TGCAGTGCTAGTGTACCGGGACAGGACTACGAGCAGTACTTC

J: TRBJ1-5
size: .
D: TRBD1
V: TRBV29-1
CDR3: CSVQGATNQPQHF
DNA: TGCAGCGTCCAGGGGGCTACCAATCAGCCCCAGCATTTT

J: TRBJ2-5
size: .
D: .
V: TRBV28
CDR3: CASTAPLGETQYF
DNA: TGTGCCAGCACCGCCCCGCTCGGGGAGACCCAGTACTTC

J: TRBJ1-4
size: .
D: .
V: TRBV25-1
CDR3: CASRYSATNEKLFF
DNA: TGTGCCAGCAGGTATTCTGCAACTAATGAAAAACTGTTTTTT

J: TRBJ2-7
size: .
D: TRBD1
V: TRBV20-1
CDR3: CSASARGLGGVYEQYF
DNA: TGCAGTGCTAGTGCCAGGGGGCTTGGCGGTGTCTACGAGCAGTACTTC

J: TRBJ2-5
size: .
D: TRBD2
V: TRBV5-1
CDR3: CASSLTSGGAETQYF
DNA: TGCGCCAGCTCCCTGACTAGCGGGGGGGCGGAGACCCAGTACTTC

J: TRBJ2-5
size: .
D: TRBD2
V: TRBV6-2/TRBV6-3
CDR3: CASSSGAFTSGETQYF
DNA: TGTGCCAGCAGTTCGGGGGCCTTTACTAGCGGGGAGACCCAGTACTTC

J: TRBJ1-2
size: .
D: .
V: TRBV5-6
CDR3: CASSAGQIYGYTF
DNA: TGTGCCAGCAGCGCCGGACAGATCTATGGCTACACCTTC

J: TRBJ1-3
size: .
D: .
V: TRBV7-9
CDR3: CASSGLGQISGNTIYF
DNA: TGTGCCAGCAGCGGTCTGGGACAAATCTCTGGAAACACCATATATTTT

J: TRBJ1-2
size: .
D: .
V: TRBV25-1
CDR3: CASRANYGYTF
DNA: TGTGCCAGCAGAGCCAACTATGGCTACACCTTC

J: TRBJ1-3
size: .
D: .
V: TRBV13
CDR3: CASSLQGRTGNTIYF
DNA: TGTGCCAGCAGCTTGCAGGGGAGAACTGGAAACACCATATATTTT

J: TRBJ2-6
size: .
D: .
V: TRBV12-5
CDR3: CASGHPVGANVLTF
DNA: TGTGCTAGTGGTCACCCAGTTGGGGCCAACGTCCTGACTTTC

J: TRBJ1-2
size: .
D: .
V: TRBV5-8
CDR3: CASSKEDYGYTF
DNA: TGTGCCAGCAGCAAGGAGGACTATGGCTACACCTTC

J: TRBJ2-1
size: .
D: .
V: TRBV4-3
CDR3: CASSQEPRALYNEQFF
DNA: TGCGCCAGCAGCCAAGAGCCCAGGGCCCTATACAATGAGCAGTTCTTC

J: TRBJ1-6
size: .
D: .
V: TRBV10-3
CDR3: CAISALTDPNSPLHF
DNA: TGTGCCATCAGTGCACTGACAGACCCGAATTCACCCCTCCACTTT

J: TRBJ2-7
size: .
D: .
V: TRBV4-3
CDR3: CASSQFGGPYEQYF
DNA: TGCGCCAGCAGCCAATTCGGAGGTCCCTACGAGCAGTACTTC

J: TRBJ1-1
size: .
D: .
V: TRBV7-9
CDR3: CASSFQGTQNTEAFF
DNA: TGTGCCAGCAGCTTTCAGGGAACCCAAAACACTGAAGCTTTCTTT

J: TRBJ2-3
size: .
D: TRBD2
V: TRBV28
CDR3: CASSEIAGGSTDTQYF
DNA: TGTGCCAGCAGTGAAATAGCGGGAGGGAGCACAGATACGCAGTATTTT

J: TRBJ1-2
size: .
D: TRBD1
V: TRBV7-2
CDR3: CASSPGQGKGYTF
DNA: TGTGCCAGCAGCCCAGGACAGGGTAAAGGCTACACCTTC

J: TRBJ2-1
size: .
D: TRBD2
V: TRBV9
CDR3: CASQGLGAVDEQFF
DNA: TGTGCCAGCCAAGGACTAGGTGCGGTCGATGAGCAGTTCTTC

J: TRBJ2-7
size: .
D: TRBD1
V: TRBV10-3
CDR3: CAISEQGRAGEQYF
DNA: TGTGCCATCAGTGAACAGGGGCGGGCCGGCGAGCAGTACTTC

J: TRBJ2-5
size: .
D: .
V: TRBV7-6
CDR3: CASSLAANQETQYF
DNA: TGTGCCAGCAGCTTAGCAGCGAACCAAGAGACCCAGTACTTC

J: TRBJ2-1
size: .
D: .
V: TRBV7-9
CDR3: CASSFPSGSSYNEQFF
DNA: TGTGCCAGCAGCTTTCCCAGCGGGTCCTCCTACAATGAGCAGTTCTTC

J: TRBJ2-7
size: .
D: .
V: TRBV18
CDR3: CASSPPGLQGTYEQYF
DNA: TGTGCCAGCTCACCACCGGGTCTCCAGGGCACCTACGAGCAGTACTTC

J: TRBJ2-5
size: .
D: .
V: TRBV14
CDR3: CASSQRETQYF
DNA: TGTGCCAGCAGCCAACGAGAGACCCAGTACTTC

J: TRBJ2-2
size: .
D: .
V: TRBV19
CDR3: CASSISPPGPGELFF
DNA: TGTGCCAGTAGTATATCCCCCCCAGGGCCCGGGGAGCTGTTTTTT

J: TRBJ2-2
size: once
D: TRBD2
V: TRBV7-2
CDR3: CASSLASTSTSGRSNTGELFF
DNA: TGTGCCAGCAGCTTAGCCTCCACCTCGACTAGCGGGAGGTCGAACACCGGGGAGCTGTTTTTT

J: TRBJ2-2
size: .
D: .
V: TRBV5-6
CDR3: CASSGAGVRVTGELFF
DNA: TGTGCCAGCAGCGGGGCAGGGGTCAGGGTGACCGGGGAGCTGTTTTTT

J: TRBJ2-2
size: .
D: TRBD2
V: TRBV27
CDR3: CASSAVRGLAGALTGELFF
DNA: TGTGCCAGCAGTGCTGTCAGAGGGCTAGCGGGGGCGCTCACCGGGGAGCTGTTTTTT

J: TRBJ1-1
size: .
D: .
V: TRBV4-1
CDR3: CASSRISDRMNTEAFF
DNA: TGCGCCAGCAGCCGGATCTCGGACAGAATGAACACTGAAGCTTTCTTT

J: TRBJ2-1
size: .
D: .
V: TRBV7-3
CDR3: CASSPSAVLGNNEQFF
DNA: TGTGCCAGCAGCCCCTCAGCAGTCCTGGGCAACAATGAGCAGTTCTTC

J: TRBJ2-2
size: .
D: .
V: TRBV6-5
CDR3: CASSYRSTGELFF
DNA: TGTGCCAGCAGTTACAGGAGCACCGGGGAGCTGTTTTTT

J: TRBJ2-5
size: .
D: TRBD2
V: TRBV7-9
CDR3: CASSFWLAGGGETQYF
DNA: TGTGCCAGCAGCTTCTGGCTAGCGGGAGGTGGGGAGACCCAGTACTTC

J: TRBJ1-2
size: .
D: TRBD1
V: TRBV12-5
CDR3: CASGSGTGGPSYGYTF
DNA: TGTGCTAGTGGCAGTGGGACAGGGGGTCCTAGCTATGGCTACACCTTC

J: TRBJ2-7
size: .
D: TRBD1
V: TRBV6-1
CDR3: CASSEYGTVAYEQYF
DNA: TGTGCCAGCAGTGAATATGGGACAGTAGCCTACGAGCAGTACTTC

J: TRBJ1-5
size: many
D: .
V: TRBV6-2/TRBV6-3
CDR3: CASSLAPEGGQPQHF
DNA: TGTGCCAGCAGTCTCGCCCCCGAAGGGGGTCAGCCCCAGCATTTT

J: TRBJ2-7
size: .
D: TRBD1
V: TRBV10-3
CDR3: CAIGRDRGIYEQYF
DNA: TGTGCCATCGGCCGGGACAGGGGTATTTACGAGCAGTACTTC

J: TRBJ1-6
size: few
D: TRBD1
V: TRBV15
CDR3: CATSGDSLNSPLHF
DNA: TGTGCCACCAGCGGGGACAGCCTTAATTCACCCCTCCACTTT